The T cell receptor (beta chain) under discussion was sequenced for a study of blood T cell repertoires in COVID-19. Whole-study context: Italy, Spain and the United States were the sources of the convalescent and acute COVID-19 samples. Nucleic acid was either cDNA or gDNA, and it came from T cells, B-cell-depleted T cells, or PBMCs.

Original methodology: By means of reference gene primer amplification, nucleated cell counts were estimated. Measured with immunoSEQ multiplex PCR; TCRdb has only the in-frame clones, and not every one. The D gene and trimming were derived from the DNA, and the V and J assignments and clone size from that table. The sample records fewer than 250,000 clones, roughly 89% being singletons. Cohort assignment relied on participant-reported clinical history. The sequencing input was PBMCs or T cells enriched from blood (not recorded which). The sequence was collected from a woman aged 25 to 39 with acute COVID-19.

CDR3 DNA sequence: TGTGCCAGTAGTGCTCTACGGGACAGGGGCCGCGGCTACACCTTC. It encodes CASSALRDRGRGYTF. The chain couples TRBV19 to TRBJ1-2; TRBD1 agrees at 10 bases. The CDR3 sequence is 15 residues long. Germline CDR1 LNHDA, CDR2 SQIVND (reference sequence). The junction had 11 bases not matched to a gene; V was cut back by 5 bases and J by 8 bases.